Below, 16 T cell receptor beta chains from the same sample are listed, as sequenced in a study of radiation and T cells in renal cell carcinoma. Sequencing used immunoSEQ multiplex PCR; TCRdb keeps in-frame clones, though not all of them. The data show 150,000 to 160,000 clones, 87% seen once. The time point is: blood 2 weeks post-SBRT. Treatment indicated: 15 Gy SBRT to primary tumor, nephrectomy 4 weeks later. Sequenced material: blood, taken from a patient whose treatment included radiotherapy and nephrectomy. The origin of the receptors is a woman in her forties or fifties with renal cell carcinoma.

This sequence joins TRBV7-3 and TRBJ2-3; perhaps TRBD2 as D (5 bases). CDR3 size: 15 residues. Germline CDR1 is SGHTA and CDR2 is FQGTGA. Trimming stripped 5 bases from V and 2 bases from J, with 14 bases between. The CDR3 DNA reads TGTGCCAGCAGCAAAAAATCGGGAATCACAGATACGCAGTATTTT. It is translated as CASSKKSGITDTQYF. The variable domain in full, with the rest retrieved from reference TRBV7-3 and TRBJ2-3, is GAGVSQTPSNKVTEKGKYVELRCDPISGHTALYWYRQSLGQGPEFLIYFQGTGAADDSGLPNDRFFAVRPEGSVSTLKIQRTERGDSAVYLCASSKKSGITDTQYFGPGTRLTVL.

Notes on this clone: This sample also contains other DNA sequences that code for the same CDR3. The rearrangement joins TRBV5-1 to TRBJ2-5; D is uncertain. This CDR3 is 14 amino acids long. Trimming stripped 0 bases from V and 1 base from J, with 7 bases between. Germline CDR1 is SGHRS and CDR2 is YFSETQ. DNA for the CDR3: TGCGCCAGCAGCTTGGCCGCAGCCCAAGAGACCCAGTACTTC. The encoded protein is CASSLAAAQETQYF. Drawing the rest from reference TRBV5-1 and TRBJ2-5, the complete variable domain is KAGVTQTPRYLIKTRGQQVTLSCSPISGHRSVSWYQQTPGQGLQFLFEYFSETQRNKGNFPGRFSGRQFSNSRSEMNVSTLELGDSALYLCASSLAAAQETQYFGPGTRLLVL.

The chain recombines TRBV9 with TRBJ2-3, with TRBD2 identical over 11 bases. Germline V gene sequence: CDR1 SGDLS, CDR2 YYNGEE. The CDR3 is 19 amino acids. J gave up 4 bases and V 3 bases, and 16 bases lay outside the gene matches. The CDR3 loop is CASSAETSGATPLADTQYF. The CDR3 DNA reads as TGTGCCAGCAGCGCCGAGACTAGCGGGGCTACCCCTTTAGCAGATACGCAGTATTTT.

The chain is built from TRBV5-8 and TRBJ1-4, with a possible D match to TRBD1 (6 bases). Germline CDR1 and CDR2: SGHTS and YDEGEE. The V gene lost 4 bases and the J gene lost 0 bases, with 10 bases spanning the gap. CDR3 length: 15 amino acids. This CDR3 reads CASSPGAATNEKLFF. The CDR3 DNA sequence: TGTGCCAGCAGCCCAGGGGCTGCAACTAATGAAAAACTGTTTTTT.

The chain joins TRBV11-2 to TRBJ1-2; no clear D. Germline V gene data show CDR1 as SGHAT and CDR2 as FQNNGV. Trimming pared 2 bases from V and 8 bases from J, leaving 18 bases between. The CDR3 spans 15 residues. Here the CDR3 reads CASSLRPEEARGYTF. CDR3 nucleotides: TGTGCCAGCAGCTTACGGCCGGAGGAAGCCCGGGGCTACACCTTC.

The CDR3, as DNA: TGCGCCAGCAGCACTTGGCTGGGACAGAGCTCTGGAAACACCATATATTTT. Amino acid sequence: CASSTWLGQSSGNTIYF. The chain employs TRBV4-1 and TRBJ1-3, with 7 positions matching TRBD1. The germline CDR1 and CDR2 sequences are MGHRA and YSYEKL. CDR3 size: 17 residues. V dropped 5 bases and J dropped 0; count of bases not matched to a gene: 10.

The chain uses TRBV18 and TRBJ1-1; D is unresolved. V lost 6 bases, J lost 1 base, and 15 bases lay in between. CDR1 is KGHSH and CDR2 is LQKENI in the germline V gene. The CDR3 spans 15 residues. This CDR3 reads CASSRSLERNTEAFF. The DNA for the CDR3 is TGTGCCAGCTCTCGGTCTTTAGAACGGAACACTGAAGCTTTCTTT.

This chain links TRBV19 with TRBJ1-1, with 7 bases identical to TRBD1. Germline V lookup: CDR1 LNHDA, CDR2 SQIVND (reference sequence). The CDR3 loop spans 13 amino acids. V trimming: 7 bases; J trimming: 3 bases; junction bases outside the gene matches: 5. The CDR3 nucleotides are TGTGCCAGTACCACTACAGGGGACACTGAAGCTTTCTTT. Its protein is CASTTTGDTEAFF.

This chain uses TRBV9 with TRBJ2-5, with a possible D match to TRBD1 (6 bases). The CDR3 consists of 15 residues. V gave up 0 bases and J gave up 5 bases, with 14 bases separating them. Germline V gene lookup returns CDR1 SGDLS and CDR2 YYNGEE. DNA of the CDR3: TGTGCCAGCAGCGTAGCTACAGGGATAGGGGAGACCCAGTACTTC. Translated, it gives CASSVATGIGETQYF. The full variable domain, completed using reference TRBV9 and TRBJ2-5, is DSGVTQTPKHLITATGQRVTLRCSPRSGDLSVYWYQQSLDQGLQFLIQYYNGEERAKGNILERFSAQQFPDLHSELNLSSLELGDSALYFCASSVATGIGETQYFGPGTRLLVL.

CDR3 loop: CASSDADRITGELFF. DNA for the CDR3: TGTGCCAGCAGCGATGCGGACAGGATCACCGGGGAGCTGTTTTTT. This rearrangement joins TRBV7-9 to TRBJ2-2; 7 nucleotides agree with TRBD1. With 5 bases clipped from V and 4 bases from J, the junction kept 7 bases outside the gene matches. The CDR3 spans 15 residues. Looked up from germline, CDR1 is SEHNR and CDR2 is FQNEAQ (reference sequence).

The CDR3 spells CASSFEGGPYNEQFF. The CDR3 nucleotides are TGTGCCAGCAGCTTCGAGGGGGGTCCTTACAATGAGCAGTTCTTC. The rearrangement links TRBV11-3 to TRBJ2-1, with D perhaps TRBD1 or TRBD2 (6 bases each). This CDR3 is built from 15 residues. The V end lost 3 bases, the J end lost 4 bases, and 13 bases lay between the germline ends. Germline values: CDR1 SGHNT, CDR2 YENEEA.

The DNA for the CDR3 is TGTGCCATCAGTGAATGGGGGGGCTCTGGAAACACCATATATTTT. It codes for CAISEWGGSGNTIYF. This sequence joins TRBV10-3 and TRBJ1-3; D is possibly TRBD1 (5 bases). The CDR3 has 15 residues. Germline-derived CDR1 and CDR2 are ENHRY and SYGVKD. V was clipped by 3 bases and J by 0 bases, with 9 bases between them.

This chain uses TRBV2 with TRBJ1-1, with D possibly being TRBD1 (6 bases). Deletions cut 10 bases from V and 3 bases from J, with 18 bases between. This CDR3 comprises 14 residues. The germline V gene has CDR1 SNHLY and CDR2 FYNNEI. The CDR3 reads CATGPGVGYTEAFF. The CDR3 DNA follows: TGTGCCACGGGGCCAGGGGTGGGATACACTGAAGCTTTCTTT. The whole variable domain, remainder taken from reference TRBV2 and TRBJ1-1, is EPEVTQTPSHQVTQMGQEVILRCVPISNHLYFYWYRQILGQKVEFLVSFYNNEISEKSEIFDDQFSVERPDGSNFTLKIRSTKLEDSAMYFCATGPGVGYTEAFFGQGTRLTVV.

The V call is TRBV12-5, the J call TRBJ2-3; 11 bases fit TRBD2. This CDR3 comprises 19 residues. V lost 1 base to trimming and J lost 6 bases; unmatched junction nucleotides: 15. Per the germline V gene, CDR1 is LGHNT and CDR2 is FRNRAP. The CDR3 sequence: CASGLGLGTSGKHRDTQYF. In DNA, the CDR3 is TGTGCTAGTGGTTTGGGCCTCGGGACTAGCGGAAAACATAGGGATACGCAGTATTTT.

Remarks on this clone: This sample includes further DNA sequences coding for the same CDR3. This rearrangement joins TRBV28 to TRBJ2-5, with 7 positions matching TRBD1. V was clipped by 5 bases and J by 2 bases; unmatched bases: 8. This CDR3 comprises 15 residues. From germline, CDR1 is MDHEN and CDR2 SYDVKM. For the CDR3, the DNA is TGTGCCAGCAGTCTACCCGGACAGGTACAAGAGACCCAGTACTTC. This codes for CASSLPGQVQETQYF.

The V call is TRBV19, the J call TRBJ2-5, with D possibly matching TRBD1 (6 bases). Germline V CDR1 and CDR2: LNHDA, SQIVND (reference sequence). The CDR3 consists of 14 residues. The V gene lost 1 base and the J gene lost 1 base, with 7 bases spanning the gap. The CDR3 DNA reads TGTGCCAGTAGTATAGGGGGGCTCCAAGAGACCCAGTACTTC. It specifies CASSIGGLQETQYF.